This T cell receptor (beta chain) was recorded in a study of control samples from healthy donors and cancer patients. This table comes from immunoSEQ multiplex PCR, and its TCRdb copy is limited to in-frame clones, with some not included. The sample includes 65,000 to 85,000 clones, about 87% seen only once; the top ten take under 3%. The CDR3 is 11 amino acids. With 5 bases removed from V and 11 bases from J, the gap between germline ends came to 12 bases. Germline CDR1 SGHAT, CDR2 FQNNGV. Sequencing was carried out using PBMCs. The source of this sequence is a woman between 50 and 59 years old with head and neck cancer. This sequence joins TRBV11-2 and TRBJ1-1, with D uncertain. In nucleotides, the CDR3 is TGTGCCAGCAGCCTTAGGACGGTCGCTTTCTTT. It codes for CASSLRTVAFF.